The 13 T cell receptor beta chains presented below share a single source sample, sequenced in a study of cytomegalovirus exposure and HLA in healthy donors. The PCR had 60 Vbeta and 13 Jbeta primers. Only in-frame clones appear in the TCRdb table, and some are missing; sequencing was by immunoSEQ multiplex PCR. The table lists 100,000 to 150,000 clones. Sequences were obtained from PBMCs. All receptors come from a woman aged 40 to 50 in good health and CMV-seronegative.

The chain employs TRBV2 and TRBJ1-2; TRBD1 matches at 7 bases. Germline loops: CDR1 SNHLY, CDR2 FYNNEI. The CDR3 is 14 amino acids. J lost 4 bases, V lost 2 bases, and 4 bases had no gene match. CDR3 in amino acids: CASSELQGTYGYTF. The CDR3 nucleotides are TGTGCCAGCAGTGAATTACAGGGGACCTATGGCTACACCTTC.

V gene TRBV7-2 combines with J gene TRBJ2-5; TRBD1 matches 7 bases. The DNA matches TRBJ2-7 better at its end, which makes the J call doubtful. Germline V gives CDR1 SGHTA, CDR2 FQGNSA. CDR3 length equals 15 residues. The CDR3: CASSPDRRPTYEQYF. The CDR3 coding sequence is TGTGCCAGCAGCCCGGACAGGCGACCCACCTACGAGCAGTACTTC.

This chain joins TRBV6-5 and TRBJ1-5; D unresolved. V was pared by 8 bases and J by 0 bases, with 8 bases between. The length of the CDR3 is 13 residues. Germline V gene sequence: CDR1 MNHEY, CDR2 SVGAGI. The CDR3 loop is CASLRDSNQPQHF. The CDR3 bases are TGTGCCAGCCTCCGGGATAGCAATCAGCCCCAGCATTTT.

The chain has TRBV4-2 and TRBJ2-7; TRBD2 matches 10 bases. The ends lost 1 base at V and 2 bases at J; junction bases unmatched: 8. CDR1 and CDR2 (germline): LGHNA, YNFKEQ. The CDR3 has 17 amino acids. The CDR3 DNA reads as TGTGCCAGCAGCCAAGCCCATAGCGGGGGGAACACCTACGAGCAGTACTTC. This codes for CASSQAHSGGNTYEQYF.

V is TRBV19 and J is TRBJ1-2, with 7 bases aligning to TRBD1. Unmatched junction bases numbered 4, after V lost 1 base and J lost 2 bases. Germline V gene data show CDR1 as LNHDA and CDR2 as SQIVND (reference sequence). This CDR3 has 15 residues. The CDR3 spells CASSIVYRGNYGYTF. The CDR3 region has the DNA TGTGCCAGTAGTATAGTTTACAGGGGCAACTATGGCTACACCTTC.

The chain joins TRBV9 to TRBJ1-5; D perhaps matches TRBD1 (5 bases). V dropped 4 bases and J dropped 6 bases, with 17 bases sitting between them. Germline V gene data show CDR1 as SGDLS and CDR2 as YYNGEE. CDR3 size: 15 residues. CDR3 DNA: TGTGCCAGCAGCCGTGGGGCAGGGATCGGTCAGCCCCAGCATTTT. Translating gives CASSRGAGIGQPQHF.

V is TRBV28 and J is TRBJ1-5, with TRBD1 as a possible D gene (5 bases). CDR1 is MDHEN and CDR2 is SYDVKM in the germline V gene. Trimming shortened V by 2 bases and J by 5 bases, and 13 bases separated the two germline ends. The CDR3 consists of 15 residues. CDR3 in DNA: TGTGCCAGCAGTTTAACAGGATGGGGTGATCAGCCCCAGCATTTT. It translates to CASSLTGWGDQPQHF.

The chain joins TRBV7-9 to TRBJ1-2; 12 bases map to TRBD1. The CDR3 loop spans 16 amino acids. J was trimmed by 5 bases and V by 5 bases; bases with no gene match: 9. The germline CDR1 and CDR2 sequences are SEHNR and FQNEAQ (reference sequence). CDR3 protein: CASSPQEGQGAYGYTF. The CDR3, as DNA: TGTGCCAGCAGCCCTCAAGAGGGACAGGGGGCATATGGCTACACCTTC.

This chain links TRBV5-1 with TRBJ1-2; a weak D match, TRBD1 (5 bases). CDR3 length: 15 residues. CDR1 and CDR2 (germline): SGHRS, YFSETQ. Trimming cost V 4 bases and J 0 bases, with 13 bases left between them. The chain's CDR3 is CASSLQGGPNYGYTF. CDR3 DNA sequence: TGCGCCAGCAGCCTCCAGGGCGGACCTAACTATGGCTACACCTTC.

V and J are TRBV7-9 and TRBJ1-6; TRBD1 matches at 8 bases. Germline CDR1 and CDR2: SEHNR and FQNEAQ (reference sequence). The length of the CDR3 is 12 residues. Unmatched junction bases numbered 4, after V lost 11 bases and J lost 7 bases. Written as DNA, the CDR3 is TGTGCCGGCGGACAGGGAAATTCACCCCTCCACTTT. Amino acids: CAGGQGNSPLHF.

Remarks on this clone: Other nucleotide sequences from this sample produce the same CDR3. This chain links TRBV7-9 with TRBJ1-2, with TRBD1 matching over 9 bases. This CDR3 contains 15 residues. The junction had 1 base not matched to a gene; V was cut back by 0 bases and J by 2 bases. Germline V gives CDR1 SEHNR, CDR2 FQNEAQ (reference sequence). The CDR3 sequence is CASSLAGTGNYGYTF. CDR3 nucleotide sequence: TGTGCCAGCAGCTTAGCGGGGACAGGGAACTATGGCTACACCTTC. Looking up the rest from reference TRBV7-9 and TRBJ1-2 gives the full variable domain: DTGVSQNPRHKITKRGQNVTFRCDPISEHNRLYWYRQTLGQGPEFLTYFQNEAQLEKSRLLSDRFSAERPKGSFSTLEIQRTEQGDSAMYLCASSLAGTGNYGYTFGSGTRLTVV.

This chain uses TRBV18 with TRBJ2-2; 12 nucleotides agree with TRBD2. The CDR3 has 17 residues. The V gene's germline CDR1 is KGHSH and CDR2 LQKENI. V gave up 3 bases and J gave up 1 base; unmatched junction bases: 3. The CDR3 protein is CASSPPGLAGNTGELFF. The CDR3 region has the DNA TGTGCCAGCTCACCCCCGGGACTAGCGGGGAACACCGGGGAGCTGTTTTTT. Complete variable domain (other parts from reference TRBV18 and TRBJ2-2): NAGVMQNPRHLVRRRGQEARLRCSPMKGHSHVYWYRQLPEEGLKFMVYLQKENIIDESGMPKERFSAEFPKEGPSILRIQQVVRGDSAAYFCASSPPGLAGNTGELFFGEGSRLTVL.

This chain uses TRBV7-8 with TRBJ2-7; 9 positions agree with TRBD2. With 6 bases clipped from V and 3 bases from J, the junction kept 9 bases outside the gene matches. The CDR3 sequence is 15 residues long. The germline V gene encodes CDR1 SGHVS and CDR2 FQNEAQ. CDR3 loop: CASRLTSGRFYEQYF. CDR3 bases: TGTGCCAGCAGGCTGACTAGCGGCAGGTTCTACGAGCAGTACTTC.